This entry concerns a single T cell receptor (beta chain). The antigen is unknown. The data are from a study of post-analysis software for immune sequencing data. Study details: Clinical courses comprised relapsing-remitting, secondary progressive and progressive-relapsing multiple sclerosis.

Unique molecular identifiers were built into the TCR beta cDNA libraries. There were about 1 to 10 million T cells, and about 500,000 cDNA molecules came from them. TCRdb used MiXCR to reprocess the PCR reads, holding one entry per CDR3 protein. The sample carries around 200,000 distinct CDR3 sequences, approximately 29% recorded once. Study results and caveats: Pronounced co-clustering by F measure was evident among identically batched samples. About five TRBV segments, including TRBV5-6, TRBV5-1 and TRBV20-1, were more frequent in patients than controls. Controls showed significantly higher normalized Chao1 diversity than did multiple sclerosis patients.

V lost 3 bases to trimming and J lost 3 bases; unmatched junction nucleotides: 6. This CDR3 has 16 amino acids. Looked up from germline, CDR1 is LNHDA and CDR2 is SQIVND (reference sequence). The source of this sequence is a girl aged 2-17 years with multiple sclerosis. The rearrangement uses TRBV19 and TRBJ2-1; TRBD1 aligns across 9 bases. Sequencing input: blood. For the CDR3, the DNA is TGTGCCAGTAGTATCCCGGGACAGGGTATCTACAATGAGCAGTTCTTC. It specifies CASSIPGQGIYNEQFF.